This T cell receptor beta chain appears in the sequencing data of a study of blood T cell repertoires in COVID-19 (dated by TCRdb to the early 2020s). Notes on the research overall: Collaborator samples came from the United States, Italy and Spain and covered acute and convalescent phases of COVID-19. HLA class I and class II types, where available, came from metadata supplied by the sample provider rather than from assay-based typing. A freely available public database, intended as a resource for researchers studying the immune response to SARS-CoV-2, is where the repertoires were released. The prospective study material was composed of cDNA or gDNA derived from T cells, B-cell-depleted T cells, or PBMCs. Nearly every sample came with metadata listing a de-identified subject ID, COVID-19 status, age in years and sex. Samples were obtained from the ongoing ImmuneRACE study (first 160 participants) and from 1,254 subjects provided by 6 global collaborators. The dataset comprised deeply sampled blood TCRbeta repertoires from subjects exposed to, actively infected with, or recovered from COVID-19.

The paper as a whole reports these results and caveats: Clinical and demographic metadata were provided uncurated, with the amount varying by source and participant.

TCRbeta CDR3 regions were amplified from genomic DNA by means of the immunoSEQ Assay, a bias-controlled multiplex PCR. The study's own analysis went as follows. Within the assay, amplification of reference gene primers was used to estimate how many nucleated cells each sample contained. To quantify the absolute abundance of each unique TCRbeta CDR3 rearrangement, sequence reads were collapsed and filtered. For each sample, productive Simpson clonality was calculated as the square root of Simpson's diversity index across productive rearrangements. Drawn from immuneACCESS, this table holds only the in-frame rearrangements with V and J called that TCRdb kept. Clones are partly lost; checked studies trace under half to an unresolved V gene and leave the rest unexplained. The V and J calls and the clone size are those of that table, but D and trimming were determined from the DNA. This sample comprises fewer than 700,000 clones, 70% to 90% of them detected only once. The top ten clonotypes cover around 7.8% of the sample.

One collaborating source in Seattle enrolled patients during active infection and followed them longitudinally through the course of disease. The collaborating institutions used their own protocols to collect whole blood in K2EDTA tubes. For TCRbeta analysis, collaborators shipped samples in one of three forms: frozen whole blood, isolated PBMCs, or DNA extracted from either of those sample types. Between the V and J ends, shortened by 2 bases and 2 bases respectively, the junction contains 6 bases. The CDR3 sequence holds 14 residues, the cysteine and phenylalanine included. The kept DNA is CDR3 alone, 42 bases in frame from the first base. Per the germline V gene, SGHNT is the CDR1 and YENEEA is the CDR2. As concerns this clone: The antigen this receptor binds is unknown. There are no base qualities to consult, and no much larger clone falls within one base.

This clonotype was obtained from a woman in her 50s with COVID-19, enrolled during active disease. Sequenced material: peripheral blood. Recombination linked TRBV11-3 to TRBJ2-2, with no reliable assignment of the D segment. CDR3 region: CASSLNSNTGELFF. The DNA reads TGTGCCAGCAGCTTAAACAGCAACACCGGGGAGCTGTTTTTT.